This T cell receptor (beta chain) was found in a study of blood T cell repertoires in COVID-19. TCRdb's copy holds only in-frame clones and misses some; the assay was immunoSEQ multiplex PCR. The sample records over 30,000 clones, approximately 71% being singletons. The length of the CDR3 is 17 residues. Germline CDR1 is MDHEN and CDR2 is SYDVKM. The J segment lost 0 bases and the V segment lost 3 bases, leaving 7 bases of the junction unmatched. Sample: peripheral blood. This sequence joins TRBV28 and TRBJ2-1, with 8 bases aligning to TRBD2. The sequence was collected from a human donor in a cohort sampled during active COVID-19. The CDR3 sequence: CASSFVTGGVSYNEQFF. CDR3 bases: TGTGCCAGCAGTTTTGTGACGGGAGGGGTCTCCTACAATGAGCAGTTCTTC.